The 28 T cell receptor beta chains below were found in one sample sequenced in a study of graft-versus-host responses after intestinal transplantation (dated by TCRdb to the early 2020s). Library prep was done by the immunoSEQ multiplex PCR assay. Held by TCRdb, this immuneACCESS table contains in-frame sequences only and omits some clones. Under half of the omission traces to an unresolved V gene where checked; the cause of the rest is unknown. The sample includes some 39,000 clones, with 80% to 95% observed a single time. The ten largest account for around 3.6% of the sample. The source was PBMCs, collected around 720 days after intestinal transplantation. The receptor set was obtained from a human patient who received an intestinal transplant, so some T cells may come from the graft donor.

The gene calls are TRBV19 and TRBJ2-7; 9 bases match TRBD1. The CDR3 totals 15 residues. Germline CDR1 is LNHDA and CDR2 is SQIVND (reference sequence). Germline trimming cut 1 base from V and 4 bases from J; bases unmatched to any gene: 5. CDR3 DNA sequence: TGTGCCAGTAGTATAGCGGACAGGGGAAATTACGAGCAGTACTTC. It encodes CASSIADRGNYEQYF.

The V gene is TRBV10-3, the J gene TRBJ1-3, with D maybe TRBD1 (5 bases). CDR1 is ENHRY and CDR2 is SYGVKD in the germline V gene. This CDR3 is built from 16 residues. Between the trimmed V and J ends, which lost 2 bases and 0 bases, there was a span of 11 bases. This CDR3 is CAISEMRQSSGNTIYF. The CDR3 nucleotides are TGTGCCATCAGTGAGATGAGACAGAGCTCTGGAAACACCATATATTTT.

The chain recombines TRBV6-5 with TRBJ1-2; D ambiguous. Trimming cost V 2 bases and J 7 bases, with 11 bases left between them. The CDR3 totals 13 residues. In germline, CDR1 is MNHEY, CDR2 SVGAGI. CDR3 sequence reads: CASSYGRPFGYTF. The CDR3 coding sequence is TGTGCCAGCAGTTACGGGAGACCCTTTGGCTACACCTTC.

This clone was seen a few times. The V and J genes are TRBV6-5 and TRBJ1-2, with D tentatively TRBD1 (5 bases). The CDR3 consists of 15 residues. Trimming took 0 bases from V and 6 from J, leaving 14 bases between them. Germline CDR1 is MNHEY and CDR2 is SVGAGI. For the CDR3, the DNA is TGTGCCAGCAGTTACTCTCAGGGAAGGAATCATGGCTACACCTTC. Protein product: CASSYSQGRNHGYTF.

The chain links TRBV28 to TRBJ1-2; 7 bases agree with TRBD1. The CDR3 runs 12 residues. After removal of 6 bases from V and 4 bases from J, the junction contained 2 bases not matched to a gene. Germline values: CDR1 MDHEN, CDR2 SYDVKM. The CDR3 nucleotides read TGTGCCAGCAGAGGGGGCAGCTATGGCTACACCTTC. Its translation: CASRGGSYGYTF.

The chain is built from TRBV5-1 and TRBJ2-3; 9 positions match TRBD2. The CDR3 spans 16 residues. Trimming took 2 bases from V and 3 from J; bases not matched to a gene: 7. Germline assignment: CDR1 SGHRS and CDR2 YFSETQ. The chain's CDR3 is CASSLGAGLATDTQYF. CDR3 nucleotides: TGCGCCAGCAGCTTAGGGGCTGGACTAGCGACAGATACGCAGTATTTT.

This clone was counted once. This chain uses TRBV11-2 with TRBJ2-1; TRBD2 aligns across 10 bases. This CDR3 spans 20 amino acids. Germline V gene sequence: CDR1 SGHAT, CDR2 FQNNGV. The V segment lost 0 bases and the J segment 3 bases; nucleotides outside the gene matches: 14. CDR3 residues: CASSLEGLAGDIAVYNEQFF. CDR3 sequence (DNA): TGTGCCAGCAGCTTAGAGGGTCTAGCGGGAGATATAGCAGTCTACAATGAGCAGTTCTTC.

The chain is built from TRBV6-5 and TRBJ2-5, with D uncertain. This CDR3 is 11 amino acids long. Germline CDR1 and CDR2: MNHEY and SVGAGI. V was shortened by 6 bases and J by 4 bases, with 6 bases between the two germline ends. The CDR3 loop is CASSLLETQYF. CDR3 DNA sequence: TGTGCCAGCAGCCTGTTAGAGACCCAGTACTTC.

DNA of the CDR3: TGTGCCAGGTCAGGGGCCGGGGAGCTGTTTTTT. Its translation: CARSGAGELFF. V is TRBV6-5 and J is TRBJ2-2, with a weak D call TRBD1 (6 bases). CDR3 size: 11 residues. Germline V lookup: CDR1 MNHEY, CDR2 SVGAGI. Between the trimmed V and J ends, which lost 9 bases and 6 bases, there was a span of 8 bases.

The chain uses TRBV13 and TRBJ1-4; D ambiguous. Germline CDR1 is PRHDT and CDR2 is FYEKMQ (reference sequence). Trimming removed 5 bases from V and 6 bases from J, with 13 bases in between. The length of the CDR3 is 14 residues. CDR3 region: CASSLRAGYEKLFF. CDR3 sequence (DNA): TGTGCCAGCAGCCTTCGCGCGGGTTATGAAAAACTGTTTTTT. The full variable domain, its missing parts supplied by reference TRBV13 and TRBJ1-4, is AAGVIQSPRHLIKEKRETATLKCYPIPRHDTVYWYQQGPGQDPQFLISFYEKMQSDKGSIPDRFSAQQFSDYHSELNMSSLELGDSALYFCASSLRAGYEKLFFGSGTQLSVL.

Only one count was recorded for this clone. The chain joins TRBV30 to TRBJ2-7; D possibly corresponds to TRBD2 (5 bases). This CDR3 spans 14 amino acids. Germline V gene data show CDR1 as GTSNPN and CDR2 as SVGIG (reference sequence). The ends were cut back, 1 base at V and 1 base at J, with 11 bases in the middle. CDR3 sequence (DNA): TGTGCCTGGAGTGCTGCCGGGGTGTCCTACGAGCAGTACTTC. Encoded protein: CAWSAAGVSYEQYF.

CDR3 sequence reads: CASRLGVDTQYF. CDR3 DNA sequence: TGTGCCAGCAGATTGGGGGTCGATACGCAGTATTTT. V gene TRBV11-2 combines with J gene TRBJ2-3, with D possibly being TRBD1 or TRBD2 (5 bases each). CDR3 size: 12 residues. In germline, CDR1 is SGHAT, CDR2 FQNNGV. Trimming removed 6 bases at V and 6 bases at J, with 10 bases between.

For this clone: A junction boundary mismatches the germline segment, possibly from a read error. CDR3 residues: CASSLGLSSYNGQFF. In DNA, the CDR3 is TGTGCCAGCAGTCTGGGGTTGAGCTCCTACAATGGGCAGTTCTTC. The chain uses TRBV9 and TRBJ2-1; no firm D call. This CDR3 has 15 amino acids. Germline CDR1 reads SGDLS; CDR2 reads YYNGEE.

This clone was detected once. The chain combines TRBV25-1 with TRBJ1-1, with 8 bases aligning to TRBD1. In germline, CDR1 is MGHDK, CDR2 SYGVNS. The CDR3 extends over 15 amino acids. Trimming cost V 3 bases and J 5 bases; bases outside gene matches: 8. CDR3 bases: TGTGCCAGCAGTGACCCCCGGACAGGGAAAACTGAAGCTTTCTTT. This encodes CASSDPRTGKTEAFF.

The gene calls are TRBV2 and TRBJ1-5; D is uncertain. V dropped 7 bases and J dropped 0 bases, with 13 bases sitting between them. The CDR3 runs to 15 residues. Germline CDR1 SNHLY, CDR2 FYNNEI. CDR3 amino acids: CASKPLWGSNQPQHF. For the CDR3, the DNA is TGTGCCAGCAAGCCCTTGTGGGGTAGCAATCAGCCCCAGCATTTT.

This rearrangement joins TRBV6-4 to TRBJ2-1, with 12 bases identical to TRBD1. V lost 6 bases, J lost 6 bases, and 6 bases stayed unmatched. Germline V gene sequence: CDR1 MRHNA, CDR2 SNTAGT. The CDR3 consists of 15 residues. As DNA, the CDR3 is TGTGCCAGCAGCCCGGGACAGGGGGCAAGCAATGAGCAGTTCTTC. As protein: CASSPGQGASNEQFF.

The CDR3 sequence: CASSPGRGGRETQYF. For the CDR3, the DNA is TGCGCCAGCAGCCCCGGGCGGGGGGGCCGGGAGACCCAGTACTTC. The genes are TRBV5-1 and TRBJ2-5; 9 bases are shared with TRBD2. Germline V lookup: CDR1 SGHRS, CDR2 YFSETQ. With 4 bases clipped from V and 5 bases from J, the junction kept 9 bases outside the gene matches. The CDR3 is made up of 15 amino acids.

The V and J genes are TRBV11-2 and TRBJ2-2; D uncertain. CDR3 size: 16 residues. The V end lost 5 bases, the J end lost 0 bases, and 13 bases lay between the germline ends. The V gene's germline CDR1 is SGHAT and CDR2 FQNNGV. The CDR3 DNA reads as TGTGCCAGCAGCCCGATGACGGTCGCGAACACCGGGGAGCTGTTTTTT. Its translation: CASSPMTVANTGELFF. Full variable domain (rest looked up from reference TRBV11-2 and TRBJ2-2): EAGVAQSPRYKIIEKRQSVAFWCNPISGHATLYWYQQILGQGPKLLIQFQNNGVVDDSQLPKDRFSAERLKGVDSTLKIQPAKLEDSAVYLCASSPMTVANTGELFFGEGSRLTVL.

Only one count was recorded for this clone. This chain's CDR3 is CASSQAAREKLFF. CDR3 in DNA: TGCGCCAGCAGCCAAGCGGCCAGAGAAAAACTGTTTTTT. The chain carries TRBV4-1 and TRBJ1-4, with D unclear. Trimming took 1 base from V and 8 from J, leaving 8 bases between them. Germline CDR1 MGHRA, CDR2 YSYEKL. CDR3 length: 13 residues.

This chain connects TRBV6-5 to TRBJ1-4, with 8 bases lining up with TRBD1. The CDR3 spans 14 residues. CDR1 and CDR2 (germline): MNHEY, SVGAGI. V shed 6 bases, J shed 3 bases, and the junction held 3 bases outside the gene matches. The chain's CDR3 is CASRKGQANEKLFF. The CDR3 bases are TGTGCCAGCAGGAAGGGACAGGCTAATGAAAAACTGTTTTTT.

This clone was seen a single time. In nucleotides, the CDR3 is TGTGCCAGCAGTGACTTACTACCAGGGACAGATAACTTACCCTACGAGCAGTACTTC. This encodes CASSDLLPGTDNLPYEQYF. The V gene is TRBV2, the J gene TRBJ2-7; 7 bases fit TRBD1. The germline CDR1 and CDR2 sequences are SNHLY and FYNNEI. This CDR3 contains 19 residues. V gave up 3 bases and J gave up 2 bases; unmatched junction bases: 19.

The chain combines TRBV18 with TRBJ2-2; D remains ambiguous. CDR3 length: 15 amino acids. V shed 5 bases and J shed 4 bases, with 14 bases lying between them. The germline gives CDR1 KGHSH, CDR2 LQKENI. The CDR3 protein is CASSRSTESTGELFF. In DNA form, the CDR3 reads TGTGCCAGCTCAAGAAGTACAGAAAGCACCGGGGAGCTGTTTTTT. The complete variable domain, with remaining parts taken from reference TRBV18 and TRBJ2-2, reads NAGVMQNPRHLVRRRGQEARLRCSPMKGHSHVYWYRQLPEEGLKFMVYLQKENIIDESGMPKERFSAEFPKEGPSILRIQQVVRGDSAAYFCASSRSTESTGELFFGEGSRLTVL.

The V call is TRBV9, the J call TRBJ1-2; D is possibly TRBD1 (5 bases). The CDR3 covers 14 residues. V lost 0 bases and J 4 bases, leaving 10 bases between the germline ends. Per the germline V gene, CDR1 is SGDLS and CDR2 is YYNGEE. DNA for the CDR3: TGTGCCAGCAGCGTAGGGGGGACCCCCTATGGCTACACCTTC. Protein product: CASSVGGTPYGYTF.

The genes are TRBV5-1 and TRBJ2-5; 12 bases map to TRBD2. Germline lookup yields CDR1 SGHRS and CDR2 YFSETQ. The V gene end was trimmed by 4 bases and the J gene end by 5 bases; junction bases not matched to a gene: 9. CDR3 length: 16 amino acids. CDR3 sequence: CASSVGRLAGEETQYF. CDR3 nucleotides: TGCGCCAGCAGCGTGGGAAGACTAGCGGGAGAGGAGACCCAGTACTTC.

The CDR3, as DNA: TGTGCCAGCTCACCCCTCGGGGGGCGGACCCAGTACTTC. Translated, it gives CASSPLGGRTQYF. The chain combines TRBV18 with TRBJ2-5; a weak D match, TRBD2 (7 bases). V gave up 3 bases and J gave up 7 bases, with 12 bases separating them. This CDR3 has 13 residues. Germline assignment: CDR1 KGHSH and CDR2 LQKENI.

The chain couples TRBV11-2 to TRBJ1-2, with 7 bases fitting TRBD1. V lost 4 bases to trimming and J lost 7 bases; unmatched junction nucleotides: 12. This CDR3 has 15 residues. Germline CDR1 SGHAT, CDR2 FQNNGV. The CDR3 DNA sequence: TGTGCCAGCAGCTCTCCGACAGGGCTGGTTGGTGGCTACACCTTC. It codes for CASSSPTGLVGGYTF.

This clone was observed a single time. The V and J genes are TRBV15 and TRBJ1-1; D is possibly TRBD1 (5 bases). CDR3 size: 16 residues. Germline values: CDR1 LNHNV, CDR2 YYDKDF (reference sequence). V was trimmed by 3 bases and J by 0 bases, leaving 14 bases between them. DNA for the CDR3: TGTGCCACCAGCAGGGGCCGGGACTATATGAACACTGAAGCTTTCTTT. Protein sequence: CATSRGRDYMNTEAFF.

In regard to this clone: At one of its ends the junction is not consistent with the germline gene, which may arise from a read error. The chain uses TRBV7-3 and TRBJ2-2, with TRBD2 matching over 8 bases. The CDR3 contains 15 residues. Germline lookup yields CDR1 SGHTA and CDR2 FQGTGA. DNA of the CDR3: TGTGCCAACAGCATTAGCGGGGCGAACACCGGGGAGCTGTTTTTT. Protein: CANSISGANTGELFF.